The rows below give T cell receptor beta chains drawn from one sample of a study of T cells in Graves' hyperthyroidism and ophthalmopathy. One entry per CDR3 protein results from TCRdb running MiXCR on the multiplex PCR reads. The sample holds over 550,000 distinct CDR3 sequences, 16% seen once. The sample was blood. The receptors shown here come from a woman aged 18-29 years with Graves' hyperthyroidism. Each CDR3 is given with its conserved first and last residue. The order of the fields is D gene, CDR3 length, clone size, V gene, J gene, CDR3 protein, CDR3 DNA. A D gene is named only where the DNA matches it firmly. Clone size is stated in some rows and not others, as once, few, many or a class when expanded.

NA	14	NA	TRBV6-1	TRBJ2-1	CAGSPRTFYNEQFF	TGTGCCGGCAGTCCAAGGACCTTCTACAATGAGCAGTTCTTC
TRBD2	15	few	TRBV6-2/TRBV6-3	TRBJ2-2	CASSRTSGGAGELFF	TGTGCCAGCAGTCGGACTAGCGGGGGTGCCGGGGAGCTGTTTTTT
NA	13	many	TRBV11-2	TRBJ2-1	CASSSTRYNEQFF	TGTGCCAGCAGCTCGACACGTTACAATGAGCAGTTCTTC
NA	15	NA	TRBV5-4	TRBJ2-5	CASSLEGPRGETQYF	TGTGCCAGCAGCTTGGAGGGACCCCGGGGAGAGACCCAGTACTTC
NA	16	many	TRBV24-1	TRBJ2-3	CATSDPRGPSTDTQYF	TGTGCCACCAGTGACCCACGCGGGCCCAGCACAGATACGCAGTATTTT
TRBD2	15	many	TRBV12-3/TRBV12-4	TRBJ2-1	CASSRGGSAYNEQFF	TGTGCCAGCAGCCGGGGGGGGTCCGCCTACAATGAGCAGTTCTTC
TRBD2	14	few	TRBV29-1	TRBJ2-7	CSALSGGLEYEQYF	TGCAGCGCCCTTAGCGGGGGGCTGGAGTACGAGCAGTACTTC
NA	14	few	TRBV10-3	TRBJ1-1	CAISDGGLNTEAFF	TGTGCCATCAGTGATGGGGGGCTAAACACTGAAGCTTTCTTT
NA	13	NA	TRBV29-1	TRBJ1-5	CSVVAQNNQPQHF	TGCAGCGTTGTGGCGCAAAACAATCAGCCCCAGCATTTT
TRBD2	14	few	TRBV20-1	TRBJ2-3	CSALLAGGSDTQYF	TGCAGTGCCCTCCTAGCGGGGGGATCAGATACGCAGTATTTT
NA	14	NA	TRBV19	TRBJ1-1	CASSLDPMNTEAFF	TGTGCCAGTAGTCTGGATCCCATGAACACTGAAGCTTTCTTT
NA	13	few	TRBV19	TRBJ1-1	CASRAQMNTEAFF	TGTGCCAGTAGAGCCCAGATGAACACTGAAGCTTTCTTT
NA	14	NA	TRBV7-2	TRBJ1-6	CASSLRQPNSPLHF	TGTGCCAGCAGCCTCAGACAGCCTAATTCACCCCTCCACTTT
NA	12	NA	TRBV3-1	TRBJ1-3	CASSPDRNTIYF	TGTGCCAGCAGCCCAGACAGAAACACCATATATTTT
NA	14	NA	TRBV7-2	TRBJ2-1	CASSLAILANEQFF	TGTGCCAGCAGCTTAGCCATCCTGGCAAATGAGCAGTTCTTC
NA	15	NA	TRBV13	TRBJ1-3	CASSSHRDSGNTIYF	TGTGCCAGCAGCTCGCATAGGGATTCTGGAAACACCATATATTTT
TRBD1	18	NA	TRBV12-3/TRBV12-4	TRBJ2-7	CASSSVPGQGSSSYEQYF	TGTGCCAGCAGTTCCGTCCCGGGACAGGGATCGAGCTCCTACGAGCAGTACTTC
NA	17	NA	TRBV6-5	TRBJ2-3	CASSYSPEGHSTDTQYF	TGTGCCAGCAGTTACTCGCCCGAGGGACATAGCACAGATACGCAGTATTTT
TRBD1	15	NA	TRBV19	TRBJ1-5	CASSIGAGGDQPQHF	TGTGCCAGTAGTATAGGAGCAGGGGGCGATCAGCCCCAGCATTTT
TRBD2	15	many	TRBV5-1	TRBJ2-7	CASSLETSGRRAQYF	TGCGCCAGCAGCTTGGAGACTAGCGGGAGGAGGGCGCAGTACTTC
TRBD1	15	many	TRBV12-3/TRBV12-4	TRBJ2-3	CASSRDRERTDTQYF	TGTGCCAGCAGCCGCGACAGGGAACGCACAGATACGCAGTATTTT
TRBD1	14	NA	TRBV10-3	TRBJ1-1	CAISQPGGASEAFF	TGTGCCATCAGCCAACCAGGGGGCGCGTCTGAAGCTTTCTTT
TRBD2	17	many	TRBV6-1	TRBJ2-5	CASSYRVSGRASETQYF	TGTGCCAGCAGCTATAGGGTTAGCGGGAGGGCCTCGGAGACCCAGTACTTC
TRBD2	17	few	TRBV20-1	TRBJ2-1	CSAPASGRVSSYNEQFF	TGCAGTGCCCCAGCTAGCGGGAGGGTAAGCTCCTACAATGAGCAGTTCTTC
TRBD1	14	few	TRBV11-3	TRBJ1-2	CASSHGGTGLGYTF	TGTGCCAGCAGTCATGGAGGGACAGGGCTTGGCTACACCTTC
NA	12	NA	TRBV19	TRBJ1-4	CASSIRNEKLFF	TGTGCCAGTAGTATAAGGAATGAAAAACTGTTTTTT
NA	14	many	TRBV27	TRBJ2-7	CASSVRGGSYEQYF	TGTGCCAGCAGTGTCAGGGGCGGGTCCTACGAGCAGTACTTC
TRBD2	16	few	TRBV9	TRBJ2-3	CASSVETGGAADTQYF	TGTGCCAGCAGCGTAGAGACGGGGGGGGCGGCAGATACGCAGTATTTT
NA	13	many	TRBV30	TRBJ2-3	CAWKAASADTQYF	TGTGCCTGGAAGGCCGCCTCCGCAGATACGCAGTATTTT
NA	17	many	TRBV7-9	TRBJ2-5	CASSLYRDIWYQETQYF	TGTGCCAGCAGCCTATACCGGGACATATGGTACCAAGAGACCCAGTACTTC
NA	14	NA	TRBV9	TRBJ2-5	CASSVGQGSETQYF	TGTGCCAGCAGCGTAGGGCAGGGATCAGAGACCCAGTACTTC
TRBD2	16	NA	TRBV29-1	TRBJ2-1	CSVEGTSGSDYNEQFF	TGCAGCGTTGAAGGGACTAGCGGGAGTGACTACAATGAGCAGTTCTTC
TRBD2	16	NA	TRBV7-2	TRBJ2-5	CASSLAVRAGGETQYF	TGTGCCAGCAGCTTAGCCGTTAGGGCGGGGGGGGAGACCCAGTACTTC
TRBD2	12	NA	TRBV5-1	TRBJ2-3	CVSGRGTDTQYF	TGTGTCAGCGGGAGGGGCACAGATACGCAGTATTTT
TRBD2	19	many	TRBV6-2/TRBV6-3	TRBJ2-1	CASSYGWTSGRTTYNEQFF	TGTGCCAGCAGTTACGGCTGGACTAGCGGGAGGACCACTTACAATGAGCAGTTCTTC
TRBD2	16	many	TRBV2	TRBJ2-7	CASSELAAGGHYEQYF	TGTGCCAGCAGTGAACTGGCAGCGGGAGGACACTACGAGCAGTACTTC
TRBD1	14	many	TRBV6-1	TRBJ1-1	CASRGSTGRTEAFF	TGTGCCAGCAGAGGGTCGACAGGGCGCACTGAAGCTTTCTTT
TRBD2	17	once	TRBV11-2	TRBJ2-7	CASSAGTSGRGSREQYF	TGTGCCAGCAGCGCCGGGACTAGCGGGAGAGGAAGCCGTGAGCAGTACTTC
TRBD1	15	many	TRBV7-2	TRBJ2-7	CASSLTGQDPYEQYF	TGTGCCAGCAGCTTGACGGGACAGGATCCCTACGAGCAGTACTTC
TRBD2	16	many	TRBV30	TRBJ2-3	CAWSVGGRRLTDTQYF	TGTGCCTGGAGTGTCGGGGGGAGGAGACTCACAGATACGCAGTATTTT
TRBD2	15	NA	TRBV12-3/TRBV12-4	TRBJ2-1	CASSLAGGLANEQFF	TGTGCCAGCAGTTTGGCGGGGGGCCTGGCCAATGAGCAGTTCTTC
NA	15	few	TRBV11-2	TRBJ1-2	CASSLEAGLNYGYTF	TGTGCCAGCAGCTTAGAGGCAGGACTCAACTATGGCTACACCTTC
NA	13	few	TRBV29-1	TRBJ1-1	CSVKGGRGTEAFF	TGCAGCGTTAAAGGTGGTAGGGGGACTGAAGCTTTCTTT
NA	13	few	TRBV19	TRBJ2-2	CAFRDGDTGELFF	TGTGCCTTCCGGGACGGAGACACCGGGGAGCTGTTTTTT
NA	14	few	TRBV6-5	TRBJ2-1	CASSYSQIGNEQFF	TGTGCCAGCAGTTACTCCCAGATAGGAAATGAGCAGTTCTTC